The 5 T cell receptor beta chains below all came from one sample that was sequenced in a study of blood T cell repertoires in COVID-19. TCRdb keeps only in-frame clones here, not all; method: immunoSEQ multiplex PCR. The repertoire holds fewer than 200,000 clones, with around 84% as singletons. Sequencing was performed on peripheral blood. All receptors derive from a middle-aged man with acute or convalescent COVID-19.

The chain combines TRBV19 with TRBJ1-5; 7 nucleotides line up with TRBD1. V lost 5 bases to trimming and J lost 3 bases; unmatched junction nucleotides: 10. The CDR3 covers 16 residues. CDR1 and CDR2 (germline): LNHDA, SQIVND (reference sequence). DNA of the CDR3: TGTGCCAGTAGTCCCCGACAGGGCAGTAACAATCAGCCCCAGCATTTT. Protein: CASSPRQGSNNQPQHF.

The rearrangement joins TRBV9 to TRBJ1-6; D ambiguous. This CDR3 contains 13 residues. CDR1 and CDR2 (germline): SGDLS, YYNGEE. V was cut by 4 bases and J by 8 bases, with 10 bases left in between. CDR3 nucleotides: TGTGCCAGCAGCCCCCTTATCTATTCACCCCTCCACTTT. Protein product: CASSPLIYSPLHF.

The chain is built from TRBV9 and TRBJ2-2; 9 nucleotides align to TRBD1. This CDR3 is 15 amino acids long. Trimming at V came to 4 bases and at J to 6 bases, leaving 7 bases not matched to a gene. Germline V gene data show CDR1 as SGDLS and CDR2 as YYNGEE. The CDR3 DNA is TGTGCCAGCAGCCCCAGGACAGGGGACCCCGGGGAGCTGTTTTTT. Translating it yields CASSPRTGDPGELFF.

The chain combines TRBV7-3 with TRBJ2-4; 8 bases line up with TRBD1. The CDR3 has 13 residues. V lost 4 bases, J lost 9 bases, and 5 bases stayed unmatched. Germline CDR1 is SGHTA and CDR2 is FQGTGA. CDR3: CASSSDRAGIQYF. CDR3 bases: TGTGCCAGCAGCTCGGACAGGGCCGGCATTCAGTACTTC.

The chain has TRBV9 and TRBJ2-1, with TRBD2 matching 8 bases. V lost 0 bases and J lost 10; bases outside the gene matches: 15. Looked up from germline, CDR1 is SGDLS and CDR2 is YYNGEE. The CDR3 has 17 amino acids. Here the CDR3 DNA reads TGTGCCAGCAGCGTAGGGGTTGGGGCTAGCGGGTTCGGCGAGCAGTTCTTC. It codes for CASSVGVGASGFGEQFF.